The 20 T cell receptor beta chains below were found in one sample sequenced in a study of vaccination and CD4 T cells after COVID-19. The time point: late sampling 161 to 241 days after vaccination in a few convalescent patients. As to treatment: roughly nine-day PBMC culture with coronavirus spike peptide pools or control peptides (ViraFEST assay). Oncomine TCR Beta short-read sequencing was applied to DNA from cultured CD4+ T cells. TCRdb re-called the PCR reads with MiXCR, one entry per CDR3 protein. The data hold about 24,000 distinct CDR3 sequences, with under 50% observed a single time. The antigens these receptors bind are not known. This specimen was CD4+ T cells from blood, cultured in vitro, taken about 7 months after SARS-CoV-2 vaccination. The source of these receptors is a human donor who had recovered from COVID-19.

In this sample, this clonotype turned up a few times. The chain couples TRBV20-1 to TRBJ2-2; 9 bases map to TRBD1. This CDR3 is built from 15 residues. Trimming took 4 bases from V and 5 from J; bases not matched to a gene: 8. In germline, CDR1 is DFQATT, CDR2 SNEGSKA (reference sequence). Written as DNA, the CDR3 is TGCAGTGCTATCAGTCCCGGGACAGGGACCGGGGAGCTGTTTTTT. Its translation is CSAISPGTGTGELFF.

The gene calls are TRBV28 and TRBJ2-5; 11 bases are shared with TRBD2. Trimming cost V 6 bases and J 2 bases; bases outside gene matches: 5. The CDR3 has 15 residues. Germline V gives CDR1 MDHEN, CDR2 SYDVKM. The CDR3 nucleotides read TGTGCCAGCAGCCATCGGACTAGCGGGCAAGAGACCCAGTACTTC. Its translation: CASSHRTSGQETQYF.

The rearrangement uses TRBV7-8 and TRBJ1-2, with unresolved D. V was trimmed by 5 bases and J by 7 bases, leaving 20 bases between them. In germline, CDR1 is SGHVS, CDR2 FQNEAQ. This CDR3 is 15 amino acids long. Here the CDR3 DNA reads TGTGCCAGCAGCCACGTGTGGGCGGACCACGCTGGCTACACCTTC. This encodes CASSHVWADHAGYTF.

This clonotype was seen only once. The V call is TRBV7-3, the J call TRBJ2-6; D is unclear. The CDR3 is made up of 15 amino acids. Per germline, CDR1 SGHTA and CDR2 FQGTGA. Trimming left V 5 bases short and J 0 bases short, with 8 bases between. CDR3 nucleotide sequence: TGTGCCAGCAGCCCCGAGAGCTCTGGGGCCAACGTCCTGACTTTC. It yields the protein CASSPESSGANVLTF.

The chain's CDR3 is CASNLQGVNYGYTF. CDR3 DNA: TGTGCCAGCAATTTACAGGGTGTGAACTATGGCTACACCTTC. The J gene is TRBJ1-2, the V gene TRBV6-2 or TRBV6-3; TRBD1 might be the D (6 bases). CDR3 length: 14 amino acids. V lost 7 bases and J lost 2, with 14 bases in between. In germline, CDR1 is MNHEY, CDR2 SVGEGT.

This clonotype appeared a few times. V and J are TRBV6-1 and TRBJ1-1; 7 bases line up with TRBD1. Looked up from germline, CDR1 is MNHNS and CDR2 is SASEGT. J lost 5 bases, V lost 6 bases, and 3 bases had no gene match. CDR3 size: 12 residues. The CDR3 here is CASRGTATEAFF. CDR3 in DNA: TGTGCCAGCAGAGGGACAGCGACTGAAGCTTTCTTT.

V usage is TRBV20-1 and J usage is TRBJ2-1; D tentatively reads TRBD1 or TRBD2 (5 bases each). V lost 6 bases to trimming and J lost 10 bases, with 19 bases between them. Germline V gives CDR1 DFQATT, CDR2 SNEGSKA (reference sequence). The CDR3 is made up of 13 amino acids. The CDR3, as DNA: TGCAGTGCACGCCGGGACCGGTCCTCGGAGCAGTTCTTC. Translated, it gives CSARRDRSSEQFF.

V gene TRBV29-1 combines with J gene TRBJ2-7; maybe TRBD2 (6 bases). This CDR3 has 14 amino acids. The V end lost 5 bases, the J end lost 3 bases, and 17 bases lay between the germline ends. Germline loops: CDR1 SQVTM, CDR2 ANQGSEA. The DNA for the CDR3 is TGCAGCGTTAACCATAGCGGACCTAACTACGAGCAGTACTTC. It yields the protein CSVNHSGPNYEQYF.

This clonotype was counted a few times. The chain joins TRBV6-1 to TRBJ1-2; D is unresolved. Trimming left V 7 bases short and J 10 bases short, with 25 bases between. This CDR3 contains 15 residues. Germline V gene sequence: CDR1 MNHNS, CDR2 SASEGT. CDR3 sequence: CASTPHAGLPTFYTF. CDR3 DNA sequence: TGTGCCAGCACCCCACACGCCGGACTCCCTACCTTCTACACCTTC.

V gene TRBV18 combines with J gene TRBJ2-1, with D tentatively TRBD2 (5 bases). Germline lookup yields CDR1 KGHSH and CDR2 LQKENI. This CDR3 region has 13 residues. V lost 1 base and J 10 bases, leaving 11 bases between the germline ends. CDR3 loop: CASSPQTSGEQFF. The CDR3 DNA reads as TGTGCCAGCTCACCACAAACTAGTGGCGAGCAGTTCTTC. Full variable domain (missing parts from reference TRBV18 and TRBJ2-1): NAGVMQNPRHLVRRRGQEARLRCSPMKGHSHVYWYRQLPEEGLKFMVYLQKENIIDESGMPKERFSAEFPKEGPSILRIQQVVRGDSAAYFCASSPQTSGEQFFGPGTRLTVL.

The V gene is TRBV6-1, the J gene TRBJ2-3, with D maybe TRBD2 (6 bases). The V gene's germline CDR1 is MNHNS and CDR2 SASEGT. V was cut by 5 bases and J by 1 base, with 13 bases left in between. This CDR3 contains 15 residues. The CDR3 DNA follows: TGTGCCAGCAGTAGCCCGGGACTCGGCACAGATACGCAGTATTTT. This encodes CASSSPGLGTDTQYF.

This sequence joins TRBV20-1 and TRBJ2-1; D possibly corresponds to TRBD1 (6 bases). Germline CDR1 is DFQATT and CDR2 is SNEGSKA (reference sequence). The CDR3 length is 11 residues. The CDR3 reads CGSQGYNEQFF. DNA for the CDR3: TGCGGATCACAGGGTTACAATGAGCAGTTCTTC.

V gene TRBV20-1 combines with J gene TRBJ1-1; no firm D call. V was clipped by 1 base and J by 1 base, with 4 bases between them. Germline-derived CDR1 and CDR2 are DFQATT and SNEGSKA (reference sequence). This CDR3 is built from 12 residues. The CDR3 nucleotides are TGCAGTGCTAGAGCCGGGAACACTGAAGCTTTCTTT. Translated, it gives CSARAGNTEAFF.

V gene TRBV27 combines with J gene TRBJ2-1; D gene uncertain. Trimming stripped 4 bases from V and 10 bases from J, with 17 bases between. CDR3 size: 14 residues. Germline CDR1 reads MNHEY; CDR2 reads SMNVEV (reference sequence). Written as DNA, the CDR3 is TGTGCCAGCAGTTCCCCTCTAGGGTTGAGCGAGCAGTTCTTC. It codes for CASSSPLGLSEQFF.

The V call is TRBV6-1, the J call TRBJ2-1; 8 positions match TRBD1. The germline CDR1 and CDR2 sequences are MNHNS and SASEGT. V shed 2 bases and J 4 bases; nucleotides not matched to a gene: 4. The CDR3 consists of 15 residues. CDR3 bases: TGTGCCAGCAGTGAACAGGGGGCATCGTACAATGAGCAGTTCTTC. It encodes CASSEQGASYNEQFF.

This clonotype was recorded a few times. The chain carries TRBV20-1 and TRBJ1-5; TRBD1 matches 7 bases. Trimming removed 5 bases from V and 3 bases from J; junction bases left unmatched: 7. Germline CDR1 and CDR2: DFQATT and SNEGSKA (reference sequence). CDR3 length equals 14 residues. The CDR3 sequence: CSASTGSVNQPQHF. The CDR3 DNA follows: TGCAGTGCTTCGACAGGGAGCGTCAATCAGCCCCAGCATTTT.

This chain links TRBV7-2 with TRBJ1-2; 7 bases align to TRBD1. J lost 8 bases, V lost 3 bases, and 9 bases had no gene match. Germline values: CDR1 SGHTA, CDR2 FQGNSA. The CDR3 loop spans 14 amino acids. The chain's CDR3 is CASSLGTAVGGYTF. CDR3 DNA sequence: TGTGCCAGCAGCTTGGGGACAGCGGTCGGAGGCTACACCTTC.

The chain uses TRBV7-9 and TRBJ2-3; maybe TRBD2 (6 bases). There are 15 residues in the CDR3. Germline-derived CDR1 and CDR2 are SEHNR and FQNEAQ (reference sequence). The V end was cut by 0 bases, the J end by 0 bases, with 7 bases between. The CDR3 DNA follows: TGTGCCAGCAGCTTAGCGGGGACTAGCACAGATACGCAGTATTTT. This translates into CASSLAGTSTDTQYF.

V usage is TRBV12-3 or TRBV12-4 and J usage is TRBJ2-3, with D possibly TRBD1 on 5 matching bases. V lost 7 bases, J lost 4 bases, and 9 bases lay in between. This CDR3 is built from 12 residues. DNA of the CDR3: TGTGCCAGCACCAGGGCAGCAGATACGCAGTATTTT. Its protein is CASTRAADTQYF.

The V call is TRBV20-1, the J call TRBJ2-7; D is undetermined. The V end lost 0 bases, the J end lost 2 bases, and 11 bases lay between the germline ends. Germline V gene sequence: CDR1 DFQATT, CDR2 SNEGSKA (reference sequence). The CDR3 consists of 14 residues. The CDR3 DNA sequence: TGCAGTGCTAGAGATGTAGGAAGACCCTACGAGCAGTACTTC. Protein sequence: CSARDVGRPYEQYF.